A single sample is the source of the 15 T cell receptor beta chains below, sequenced in a study of blood T cells in healthy people across ages (dated by TCRdb to between 2015 and 2017). Libraries were prepared through 5' RACE. Instrument on record: Illumina HiSeq 2500. A second PCR of about 7 to 12 cycles was run with a J-beta primer mix and a sample-barcoded 5' primer. TCRdb trimmed the raw reads at Q25, called clones with MiXCR and kept productive beta chains. Duplicate CDR3 protein sequences are folded into a single record with the most common DNA and genes. Within this sample are about 1 million distinct CDR3 sequences, with under 30% of them counted one time only. Of the sample, less than 0.85% is held by the ten largest clones. This sample also belongs to another study, concerning T cells of mothers and their children.

Sequenced input: blood. These receptors came from a girl aged 2 to 10 in good health.

The chain recombines TRBV9 with TRBJ2-3; D gene unclear. The CDR3 is 15 residues long. V lost 4 bases, J lost 6 bases, and 18 bases lay in between. The germline CDR1 and CDR2 sequences are SGDLS and YYNGEE. The CDR3 DNA reads as TGTGCCAGCAGCATCCACTGGTCTGCGAGGGATACGCAGTATTTT. As protein: CASSIHWSARDTQYF.

This sequence joins TRBV5-1 and TRBJ2-1; TRBD1 is a possible D gene (6 bases). CDR1 and CDR2 (germline): SGHRS, YFSETQ. The CDR3 runs 14 residues. V was clipped by 4 bases and J by 9 bases, with 17 bases between them. CDR3: CASSGRREGGEQFF. CDR3 DNA sequence: TGCGCCAGCAGCGGACGCAGGGAAGGGGGTGAGCAGTTCTTC.

This clonotype was recorded only once. Germline and junction disagree at one end, which may indicate a read error. This chain links TRBV2 with TRBJ2-7, with D possibly TRBD2 on 7 matching bases. CDR1 is SNHLY and CDR2 is FYNNEI in the germline V gene. The CDR3 covers 13 residues. DNA of the CDR3: TGTGCCGGCAGCCAGGGGAGGGCCTACGAGCAGTACTTC. Protein sequence: CAGSQGRAYEQYF.

J is TRBJ2-1 and V is TRBV2, with D unclear. Matching the DNA end better, TRBJ2-7 makes the J call doubtful. This CDR3 is built from 12 residues. Germline V gene lookup returns CDR1 SNHLY and CDR2 FYNNEI. The CDR3 DNA reads TGTGCCAGCAGTCCCACGGATAGGGAGCAGTACTTC. Residues: CASSPTDREQYF.

This chain joins TRBV2 and TRBJ2-3; 8 bases are shared with TRBD2. Germline CDR1 is SNHLY and CDR2 is FYNNEI. The J segment lost 4 bases and the V segment lost 6 bases, leaving 12 bases of the junction unmatched. CDR3 length equals 16 residues. Written as DNA, the CDR3 is TGTGCCAGCAGCGTTAGCGGGGAACATAGCGCAGATACGCAGTATTTT. Its translation is CASSVSGEHSADTQYF.

This clonotype has more than one count but fewer than ten. The chain uses TRBV18 and TRBJ1-1, with unresolved D. The CDR3 contains 13 residues. The germline gives CDR1 KGHSH, CDR2 LQKENI. Trimming cost V 0 bases and J 7 bases, with 9 bases left between them. CDR3 residues: CASSPPDSHEAFF. The CDR3 nucleotides are TGTGCCAGCTCACCACCGGATTCACATGAAGCTTTCTTT.

As regards this clonotype: This likely traces to a read error, being one base from a far larger clone. The CDR3: CASCSYNEQFF. DNA of the CDR3: TGTGCCAGCTGCTCCTACAATGAGCAGTTCTTC. The chain joins TRBV6-2 or TRBV6-3 to TRBJ2-1; D is unclear. In germline, CDR1 is MNHEY, CDR2 SVGEGT. V was cut by 8 bases and J by 0 bases, with 2 bases left in between. The CDR3 spans 11 residues.

The rearrangement links TRBV29-1 to TRBJ1-4, with unresolved D. This CDR3 is 13 amino acids long. The V gene lost 6 bases and the J gene lost 0 bases, with 8 bases spanning the gap. Germline V gene sequence: CDR1 SQVTM, CDR2 ANQGSEA. The CDR3 loop is CSVQETTNEKLFF. The CDR3 DNA sequence: TGCAGCGTGCAGGAAACAACTAATGAAAAACTGTTTTTT.

This clonotype was detected only a few times. V is TRBV6-6 and J is TRBJ2-5; D may match TRBD1 or TRBD2 (5 bases each). The J call may be wrong; the DNA end is better matched by TRBJ2-7. Looked up from germline, CDR1 is MNHNY and CDR2 is SVGAGI (reference sequence). There are 16 residues in the CDR3. CDR3 protein: CASSYSLGVLEYEQYF. The CDR3 DNA sequence: TGTGCCAGCAGTTATTCGTTGGGGGTCTTGGAATACGAGCAGTACTTC.

This rearrangement joins TRBV29-1 to TRBJ2-7; D perhaps matches TRBD2 (5 bases). The V gene lost 6 bases and the J gene lost 4 bases, with 13 bases spanning the gap. The CDR3 is made up of 12 amino acids. Germline V gene data show CDR1 as SQVTM and CDR2 as ANQGSEA. The CDR3 DNA follows: TGCAGCGTGCAGGACGGGGATTACGAGCAGTACTTC. This gives the protein CSVQDGDYEQYF.

This clonotype was observed a few times. The chain couples TRBV7-3 to TRBJ2-3; 8 nucleotides align to TRBD2. There are 16 residues in the CDR3. Trimming cost V 4 bases and J 1 base; bases outside gene matches: 7. Germline CDR1 reads SGHTA; CDR2 reads FQGTGA. The CDR3, as DNA: TGTGCCAGCAGCTCCCTCGGGGGGGGTGGCACAGATACGCAGTATTTT. Residues: CASSSLGGGGTDTQYF.

In its sample, this clonotype was seen a few times. The gene calls are TRBV12-3 or TRBV12-4 and TRBJ2-5; 9 bases map to TRBD1. The CDR3 runs 16 residues. V lost 0 bases to trimming and J lost 2 bases; unmatched junction nucleotides: 4. CDR3 loop: CASSLATGQGQETQYF. CDR3 DNA sequence: TGTGCCAGCAGTTTAGCTACGGGACAGGGACAAGAGACCCAGTACTTC.

The genes are TRBV6-5 and TRBJ2-7; D remains unclear. This CDR3 comprises 16 residues. Germline loops: CDR1 MNHEY, CDR2 SVGAGI. Trimming cost V 4 bases and J 7 bases, with 23 bases left between them. The CDR3 DNA reads TGTGCCAGCAGTTCCGACCCCGGACGGAAACTCTTGGAGCAGTACTTC. Translating it yields CASSSDPGRKLLEQYF.

There are a few counts of this clonotype. The chain employs TRBV28 and TRBJ2-5, with D perhaps matching TRBD1 (5 bases). This CDR3 has 15 amino acids. The V gene lost 6 bases and the J gene lost 1 base, with 15 bases spanning the gap. The germline V gene has CDR1 MDHEN and CDR2 SYDVKM. The CDR3 protein is CASSRQQDFQETQYF. CDR3 DNA: TGTGCCAGCAGCCGACAGCAGGATTTCCAAGAGACCCAGTACTTC.

This rearrangement joins TRBV7-9 to TRBJ2-7, with D unclear. Trimming removed 4 bases at V and 3 bases at J, with 13 bases between. CDR1 is SEHNR and CDR2 is FQNEAQ in the germline V gene (reference sequence). The CDR3 is 14 residues long. CDR3 nucleotide sequence: TGTGCCAGCAGCTCCTCTACAGCCAGCTACGAGCAGTACTTC. Translated: CASSSSTASYEQYF.